This T cell receptor beta chain was observed in a study of blood T cell repertoires in COVID-19. Libraries were prepared by immunoSEQ multiplex PCR; TCRdb keeps only in-frame clonotypes and omits some of them. The sample has 140,000 to 150,000 clones, around four fifths seen once. The CDR3 contains 13 residues. The V and J ends lost 0 bases and 7 bases respectively, with 7 bases between them. Looked up from germline, CDR1 is MNHEY and CDR2 is SMNVEV (reference sequence). The receptor comes from a woman aged 35 to 49 with active or convalescent COVID-19. This chain joins TRBV27 and TRBJ2-1, with D unresolved. Sequenced sample: peripheral blood. CDR3 loop: CASSLSPRNEQFF. CDR3 in DNA: TGTGCCAGCAGTTTATCTCCCAGAAATGAGCAGTTCTTC.